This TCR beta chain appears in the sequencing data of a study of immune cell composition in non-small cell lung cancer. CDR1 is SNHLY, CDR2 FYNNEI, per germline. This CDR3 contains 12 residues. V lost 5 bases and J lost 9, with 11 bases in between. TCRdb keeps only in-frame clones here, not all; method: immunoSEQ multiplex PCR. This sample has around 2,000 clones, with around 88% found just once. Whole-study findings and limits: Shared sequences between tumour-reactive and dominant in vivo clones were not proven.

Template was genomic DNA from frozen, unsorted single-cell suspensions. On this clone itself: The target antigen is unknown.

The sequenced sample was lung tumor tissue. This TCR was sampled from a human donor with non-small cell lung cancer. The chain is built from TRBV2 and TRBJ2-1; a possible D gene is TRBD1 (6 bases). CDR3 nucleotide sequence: TGTGCCAGCAGTTTAAGGGGGATTGAGCAGTTCTTC. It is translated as CASSLRGIEQFF.